One T cell receptor beta chain is described in this entry. No antigen is known for it. At deep level, the assay was performed. Sequencing was performed with immunoSEQ multiplex PCR; in TCRdb, only in-frame clones are kept and a portion is missing. The table shows about 2,500,000 clones, with roughly 92% occurring only once. Germline V gene lookup returns CDR1 MNHEY and CDR2 SVGAGI. Trimming pared 0 bases from V and 1 base from J, leaving 9 bases between. CDR3 length equals 15 residues. These data come from a study of shared clonotypes between healthy human individuals. Points from the study as a whole: Estimated richness was generally greater in naive than memory subsets. Clonotype sharing among donors likely depends on sequencing depth. The sharing of 4.5% to 6.5% of naive CD4 clonotypes was seen across a handful of donors.

The V gene is TRBV6-5, the J gene TRBJ1-1; D is ambiguous. The sequenced sample consisted of naive CD4+ T cells sorted from blood. This sample's subset: CD45RA+ positively selected. The clonotype was recovered from a man aged 18 to 29 in good health. This CDR3 reads CASSYSNWGNTEAFF. The DNA for the CDR3 is TGTGCCAGCAGTTACTCGAATTGGGGGAACACTGAAGCTTTCTTT.